This T cell receptor beta chain was recorded in a study of cytomegalovirus exposure and HLA in healthy donors. Findings and limits, study-wide: Later analysis identified several of the most significant clusters that appeared linked to common viral pathogens. Some TCR beta chains (roughly 160 of them) were listed as cytomegalovirus-associated. Earlier analysis found most TCR beta V segments productive about 90% or about 30% of the time.

With 60 Vbeta and 13 Jbeta primers, the PCR was carried out. Repertoires were generated with immunoSEQ multiplex PCR, while TCRdb's copy carries only in-frame clones and drops some. The sample lists roughly 190,000 clones, about 77% occurring once. To note about this clone: Its antigen is currently unknown.

Nominal health characterized the donors when sampled, though unrecorded immune exposures were likely. The length of the CDR3 is 15 residues. The germline V gene encodes CDR1 SGHRS and CDR2 YFSETQ. J lost 0 bases, V lost 0 bases, and 1 base had no gene match. This clonotype originated in a female donor in good health and CMV-seronegative. The material sequenced was PBMCs. This chain links TRBV5-1 with TRBJ2-7, with 9 bases lining up with TRBD1. The CDR3 DNA follows: TGCGCCAGCAGCTTGGTGACAGGGGGCTCCTACGAGCAGTACTTC. This gives the protein CASSLVTGGSYEQYF.